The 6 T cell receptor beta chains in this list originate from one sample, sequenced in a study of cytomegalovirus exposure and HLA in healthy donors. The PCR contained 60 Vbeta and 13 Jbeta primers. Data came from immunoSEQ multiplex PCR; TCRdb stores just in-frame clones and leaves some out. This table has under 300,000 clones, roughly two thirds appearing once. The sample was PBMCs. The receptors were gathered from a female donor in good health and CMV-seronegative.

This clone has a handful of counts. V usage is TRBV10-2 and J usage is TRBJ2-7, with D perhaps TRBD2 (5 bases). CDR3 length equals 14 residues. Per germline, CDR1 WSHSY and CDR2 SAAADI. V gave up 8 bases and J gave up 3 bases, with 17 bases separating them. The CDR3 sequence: CASCELVGGYEQYF. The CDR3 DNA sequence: TGCGCCAGCTGCGAACTAGTCGGAGGCTACGAGCAGTACTTC.

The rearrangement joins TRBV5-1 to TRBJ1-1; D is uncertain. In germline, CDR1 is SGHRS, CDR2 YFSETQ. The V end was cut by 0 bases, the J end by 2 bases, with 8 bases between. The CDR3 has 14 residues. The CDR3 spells CASSLVGLNTEAFF. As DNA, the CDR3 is TGCGCCAGCAGCTTGGTGGGCCTCAACACTGAAGCTTTCTTT.

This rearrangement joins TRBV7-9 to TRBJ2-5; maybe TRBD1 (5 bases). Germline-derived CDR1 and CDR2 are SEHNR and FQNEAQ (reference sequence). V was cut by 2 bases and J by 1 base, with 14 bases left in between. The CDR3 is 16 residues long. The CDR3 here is CASSLKDIPAQETQYF. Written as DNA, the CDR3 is TGTGCCAGCAGCTTAAAGGACATCCCAGCCCAAGAGACCCAGTACTTC.

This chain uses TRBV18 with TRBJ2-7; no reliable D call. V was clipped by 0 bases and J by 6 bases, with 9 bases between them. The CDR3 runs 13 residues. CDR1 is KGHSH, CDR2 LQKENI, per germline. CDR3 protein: CASSPPLSGEQYF. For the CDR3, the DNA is TGTGCCAGCTCACCACCTCTATCAGGCGAGCAGTACTTC.

The CDR3 DNA reads as TGTGCCAGCAGCCTCAGGACTGGGTATATAGATACGCAGTATTTT. Translating it yields CASSLRTGYIDTQYF. The chain links TRBV9 to TRBJ2-3; TRBD2 might be the D (5 bases). From germline, CDR1 is SGDLS and CDR2 YYNGEE. The V and J ends lost 4 bases and 5 bases respectively, with 17 bases between them. The CDR3 is made up of 15 amino acids. Filled out from reference TRBV9 and TRBJ2-3, the complete variable domain reads DSGVTQTPKHLITATGQRVTLRCSPRSGDLSVYWYQQSLDQGLQFLIQYYNGEERAKGNILERFSAQQFPDLHSELNLSSLELGDSALYFCASSLRTGYIDTQYFGPGTRLTVL.

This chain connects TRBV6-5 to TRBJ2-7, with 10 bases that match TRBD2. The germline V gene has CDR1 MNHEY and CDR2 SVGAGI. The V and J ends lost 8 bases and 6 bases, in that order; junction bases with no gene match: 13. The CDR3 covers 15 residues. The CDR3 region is CASAVSGGGLSEQYF. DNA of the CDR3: TGTGCCAGCGCAGTCAGCGGGGGGGGCCTTAGCGAGCAGTACTTC.